This T cell receptor (beta chain) is drawn from a study of blood T cell repertoires in COVID-19. Across the whole study: T cells, B-cell-depleted T cells, or PBMCs provided the cDNA or gDNA that served as material.

The CDR3 sequence is 13 residues long. Trimming removed 8 bases from V and 6 bases from J; junction bases left unmatched: 6. Germline CDR1 and CDR2: LNHDA and SQIVND (reference sequence). The repertoire was sequenced with immunoSEQ multiplex PCR; TCRdb's copy has only in-frame clones and lacks some. The sample gives under 150,000 clones, approximately 80% of which show up once; about 2% is in the top ten. The sequenced material came from peripheral blood. This receptor was taken from a man in his sixties or seventies with acute or convalescent COVID-19. The V gene is TRBV19, the J gene TRBJ1-5; 8 bases line up with TRBD1. For the CDR3, the DNA is TGTGCCAGTGCAGGGGGCGGGGGTCAGCCCCAGCATTTT. It translates to CASAGGGGQPQHF.